These T cell receptor beta chains were read from a single sample in a study of blood T cells in healthy people across ages. TCRdb itself ran the 5' RACE reads through MiXCR, one entry per CDR3 protein. This table has about 800,000 distinct CDR3 sequences, about half appearing once. The sample consisted of blood. The receptors originated from a man aged 80 or over in good health. Each CDR3 is given with its conserved first and last residue. The D gene is left open where the match is weak. Size is stated for part of the rows, as once, few or many counts, or as a class when the clone is expanded.

d_call j_call cdr3_length clone_size v_call cdr3_nt cdr3_aa
- TRBJ1-2 13 once TRBV20-1 TGCAGTGCTAGATCGGGGGCGAACTATGGCTACACCTTC CSARSGANYGYTF
TRBD2 TRBJ2-1 17 few TRBV7-2 TGTGCCAGCAGCTCGGTAATTCTAGCGGGAGCGGGAAACGAGCAGTTCTTC CASSSVILAGAGNEQFF
TRBD2 TRBJ2-5 16 few TRBV7-2 TGTGCCAGCAGCTTAGATGCGGGAGGGGGACCGAATGAGCAGTACTTC CASSLDAGGGPNEQYF
TRBD1 TRBJ2-1 18 many TRBV6-2/TRBV6-3 TGTGCCAGCAGTTACTCGATGTATTACGACAGGGGCGACAATGAGCAGTTCTTC CASSYSMYYDRGDNEQFF
- TRBJ1-6 16 - TRBV28 TGTGCCAGCCGTCGGGTTGGGGGACAAACGATTCCGTCCCTCCACTTT CASRRVGGQTIPSLHF
- TRBJ2-5 15 - TRBV5-4 TGTGCCAGCAGCCCCACCCCGGCAATGCAAGAGACCCAGTACTTC CASSPTPAMQETQYF
TRBD2 TRBJ2-3 20 - TRBV10-3 TGTGTCATCAGTGAGCCTGGCCTAGCGGGAGGGCCGGGCGTCACAGATACGCAGTATTTT CVISEPGLAGGPGVTDTQYF
TRBD2 TRBJ2-1 17 few TRBV4-3 TGCGCCAGCAGCCAATCCGGACTAGCGGGTAGGGGGGATGAGCAGTTCTTC CASSQSGLAGRGDEQFF
- TRBJ2-7 15 many TRBV12-3/TRBV12-4 TGTGCCAGCAGAGACACCGGGACTCCCGGGGAGGAGCAGTACTTC CASRDTGTPGEEQYF
TRBD1 TRBJ2-1 12 - TRBV6-6 TGTGCCAGCGGGACAGTGATCGGTGAGCAGTTCTTC CASGTVIGEQFF
TRBD1 TRBJ2-1 16 many TRBV5-1 TGCGCCAGCAGCTTGACCGGACAGGGTACCTACAATGAGCAGTTCTTC CASSLTGQGTYNEQFF
TRBD2 TRBJ2-4 16 - TRBV5-1 TGCGCCAGCAGCTTGGGGCCGGGAGGGCCGGAGAACATTCAGTACTTC CASSLGPGGPENIQYF
- TRBJ2-7 13 few TRBV7-9 TGTGCCAGCGAGGACAGTACCTCCTACGAGCAGTACTTC CASEDSTSYEQYF
TRBD2 TRBJ2-1 17 - TRBV27 TGTGCCAGCGGTTACGGACTAGCGGGAGGGCGCCGAACTGAGCAGTTCTTC CASGYGLAGGRRTEQFF
- TRBJ1-6 16 - TRBV12-3/TRBV12-4 TGTGCCAGCAGTCTCCGCCGGGACACTTATAATTCACCCCTCCACTTT CASSLRRDTYNSPLHF
TRBD1 TRBJ1-5 15 - TRBV5-1 TGCGCCAGCAGCCCAACAGGGGACCTCAATCAGCCCCAGCATTTT CASSPTGDLNQPQHF
- TRBJ2-6 15 - TRBV12-3/TRBV12-4 TGTGCCAGCAGTCACGTGAGCTCTGGGGCCAACGTCCTGACTTTC CASSHVSSGANVLTF
TRBD2 TRBJ2-7 20 - TRBV7-2 TGTGCCAGCAGCCCCCGCTTGAGACTAGCGGGAGGGAGTTTTCCCTACGAGCAGTACTTC CASSPRLRLAGGSFPYEQYF
- TRBJ2-2 13 few TRBV6-1 TGTGCCAGCAGTGAGGGGGACACCGGGGAGCTGTTTTTT CASSEGDTGELFF
TRBD2 TRBJ2-7 15 - TRBV6-6 TGTGCCAGCAGGGCCTCCGCGGGGGGCTCCTACGAGCAGTACTTC CASRASAGGSYEQYF
TRBD2 TRBJ2-1 15 few TRBV27 TGTGCCAGCAGTATAGGGACTAGCGCCTACAATGAGCAGTTCTTC CASSIGTSAYNEQFF
- TRBJ1-3 15 - TRBV6-5 TGTGCCAGCAGACGGACCACACTCGCGGGAAACACCATATATTTT CASRRTTLAGNTIYF
TRBD2 TRBJ2-4 16 few TRBV7-2 TGTGCCAGCAGCTTAGCCGCTAGCGGGAGAGCGAACATTCAGTACTTC CASSLAASGRANIQYF
TRBD1 TRBJ1-5 16 - TRBV20-1 TGCAGTGCTAGTGCGACTCGGGACAGGACCAATCAGCCCCAGCATTTT CSASATRDRTNQPQHF
- TRBJ2-1 14 - TRBV28 TGTGCCAGCAGTTTTCCGAGGGAATACAATGAGCAGTTCTTC CASSFPREYNEQFF
- TRBJ2-5 12 - TRBV30 TGTGCCGGAAGACAGAGTCAAGAGACCCAGTACTTC CAGRQSQETQYF
TRBD2 TRBJ2-1 17 - TRBV5-1 TGCGCCAGCAGCTTGGCCGTTCTACGGGGAGGGGTGAATGAGCAGTTCTTC CASSLAVLRGGVNEQFF
TRBD2 TRBJ2-1 18 - TRBV7-2 TGTGCCAGCAGCCGGGACCGACCGGGACTAGGCTCCTACAATGAGCAGTTCTTC CASSRDRPGLGSYNEQFF
TRBD1 TRBJ2-7 15 - TRBV15 TGTGCCACCAGCAGAGGGGACAGCTACTCCTACGAGCAGTACTTC CATSRGDSYSYEQYF
- TRBJ2-4 14 - TRBV30 TGTGCCTGGAATCCTCACGCGGGACTCTACGAGCGGTACTTC CAWNPHAGLYERYF
TRBD2 TRBJ2-6 18 once TRBV25-1 TGTGCCAGCAGTGCCCTCGGACGGGGGGGAACTGGGGCCAACGTCCTGACTTTC CASSALGRGGTGANVLTF
- TRBJ2-1 13 few TRBV5-5 TGTGCCAGCAGCTTGGTCGGGAGTAATGAGCAGTTCTTC CASSLVGSNEQFF
- TRBJ2-1 15 - TRBV7-2 TGTGCCAGCAGCCCGGAAGCGAGCGCCTACAATGAGCAGTTCTTC CASSPEASAYNEQFF
TRBD2 TRBJ2-7 15 - TRBV6-6 TGTGCCAGCAGGTTGGGACCGGGACTATACAATGAGCAGTACTTC CASRLGPGLYNEQYF
TRBD1 TRBJ2-7 17 - TRBV28 TGTGCCAGCAGTATTTACTCGGGACAGGGGGTCTACAATGAGCAGTACTTC CASSIYSGQGVYNEQYF
- TRBJ1-5 11 - TRBV28 TGTGCCAGCACCTCATCTAGGACCCAGCATTTT CASTSSRTQHF
- TRBJ2-7 13 - TRBV4-3 TGCGCCAGCAGCCCCGTGGAAGGGGAAAGGCAGTACTTC CASSPVEGERQYF
TRBD1 TRBJ2-5 14 - TRBV24-1 TGTGCCACCAGTGGGGACAGCCTCCAAGAGACCCAGTACTTC CATSGDSLQETQYF
- TRBJ2-3 16 - TRBV4-3 TGCGCCAGCAGCCAAGATTATAGTCGGGGGCCCGCTACGCAGTATTTT CASSQDYSRGPATQYF
- TRBJ1-6 14 - TRBV7-9 TGTGCCAGCAGCGGACGGGGGGCAGGGTCACCCCTCCACTTT CASSGRGAGSPLHF
TRBD2 TRBJ2-7 15 - TRBV9 TGTGCCAGCAGCGTAGGGGGGGGAGAGTTGAACGAGCAGTACTTC CASSVGGGELNEQYF
- TRBJ2-1 20 many TRBV29-1 TGCAGCGTTGGCTCTCTGGGTCGAGGGGGAGTACGCGTCTTGGGCAATGAGCAGTTCTTC CSVGSLGRGGVRVLGNEQFF
TRBD2 TRBJ2-2 17 - TRBV29-1 TGCAGCGTTGTTTTATTCGGGGGAGGGCCGAAGACCGGGGAGCTGTTTTTT CSVVLFGGGPKTGELFF
- TRBJ2-1 13 - TRBV30 TGTGCCTGGAGTATGGAGGGGCTGGGTGAGCAGTTCTTC CAWSMEGLGEQFF
TRBD1 TRBJ2-5 15 few TRBV5-1 TGCGCCAGCAGCTTGAGGACAGGGAGGCGCGAGACCCAGTACTTC CASSLRTGRRETQYF
- TRBJ2-5 13 - TRBV14 TGTGCCAGCAGCCGTCAGTTACGCGATGAGCAGTACTTC CASSRQLRDEQYF